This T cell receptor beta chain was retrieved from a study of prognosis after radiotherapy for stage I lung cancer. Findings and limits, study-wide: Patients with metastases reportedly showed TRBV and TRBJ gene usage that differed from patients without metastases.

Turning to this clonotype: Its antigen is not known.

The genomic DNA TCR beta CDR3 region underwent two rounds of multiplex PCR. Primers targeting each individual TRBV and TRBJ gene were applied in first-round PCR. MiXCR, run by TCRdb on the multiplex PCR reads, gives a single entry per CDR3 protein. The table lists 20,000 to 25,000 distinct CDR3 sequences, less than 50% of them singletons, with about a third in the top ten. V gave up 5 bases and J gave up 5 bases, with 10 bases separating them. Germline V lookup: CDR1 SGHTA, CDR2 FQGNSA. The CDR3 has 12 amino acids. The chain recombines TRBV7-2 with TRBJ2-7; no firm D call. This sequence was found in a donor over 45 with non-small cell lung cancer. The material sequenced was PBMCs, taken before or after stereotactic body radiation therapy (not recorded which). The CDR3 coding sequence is TGTGCCAGCAGCCCGGTTGGGAACGAGCAGTACTTC. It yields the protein CASSPVGNEQYF.